These T cell receptor beta chains were read from a single sample in a study of graft-versus-host responses after intestinal transplantation. TCRdb's copy holds only in-frame clones and misses some; the assay was immunoSEQ multiplex PCR. The sample comprises 75,000 to 95,000 clones, 75% to 95% of which are singletons, and approximately 0.32% rests with the top ten. These receptors' targets are unknown. The sample in question was unstimulated CD4+ T cells sorted from spleen or lymph node cells, obtained before transplant. These receptors were obtained from a human donor who was the organ donor for an intestinal transplant. The CDR3 runs from the conserved cysteine through the conserved F or W. Each record gives: V gene, D gene, J gene, CDR3 length, CDR3 protein, CDR3 DNA. D genes are given only for firm matches.

V: TRBV7-8
D: TRBD2
J: TRBJ2-7
length: 14
CDR3: CASSSSGSVYEQYF
DNA: TGTGCCAGCAGCTCTAGCGGGAGTGTTTACGAGCAGTACTTC

V: TRBV5-1
D: TRBD2
J: TRBJ2-1
length: 14
CDR3: CASRGTSGYNEQFF
DNA: TGCGCCAGCCGGGGGACTAGCGGGTACAATGAGCAGTTCTTC

V: TRBV9
D: -
J: TRBJ2-1
length: 14
CDR3: CASSARDTNNEQFF
DNA: TGTGCCAGCAGCGCCCGGGACACTAACAATGAGCAGTTCTTC

V: TRBV5-1
D: -
J: TRBJ1-4
length: 13
CDR3: CASSEGVGEKLFF
DNA: TGCGCCAGCAGCGAGGGGGTCGGTGAAAAACTGTTTTTT

V: TRBV6-6
D: -
J: TRBJ1-4
length: 16
CDR3: CASSYPRGRTNEKLFF
DNA: TGTGCCAGCAGTTACCCCAGGGGTCGGACTAATGAAAAACTGTTTTTT

V: TRBV19
D: -
J: TRBJ1-1
length: 18
CDR3: CASSMIGLGRTMNTEAFF
DNA: TGTGCCAGTAGTATGATTGGATTGGGGCGGACCATGAACACTGAAGCTTTCTTT

V: TRBV29-1
D: TRBD1
J: TRBJ2-1
length: 12
CDR3: CSVGAGGGEQFF
DNA: TGCAGCGTTGGCGCAGGGGGCGGTGAGCAGTTCTTC

V: TRBV11-3
D: -
J: TRBJ2-3
length: 15
CDR3: CASSLVGTVGDTQYF
DNA: TGTGCCAGCAGCTTAGTTGGGACTGTCGGCGATACGCAGTATTTT

V: TRBV10-3
D: TRBD1
J: TRBJ1-2
length: 12
CDR3: CATRGGRDGYTF
DNA: TGTGCCACCAGAGGGGGCAGGGATGGCTACACCTTC

V: TRBV5-1
D: -
J: TRBJ2-3
length: 16
CDR3: CASSLELAAGTDTQYF
DNA: TGCGCCAGCAGCTTGGAATTGGCGGCTGGGACAGATACGCAGTATTTT

V: TRBV7-3
D: TRBD1
J: TRBJ1-2
length: 15
CDR3: CASSLRGGANYGYTF
DNA: TGTGCCAGCAGCTTAAGAGGGGGCGCCAACTATGGCTACACCTTC

V: TRBV5-8
D: TRBD1
J: TRBJ1-2
length: 14
CDR3: CASSLGTAPYGYTF
DNA: TGTGCCAGCAGCTTAGGGACAGCGCCCTATGGCTACACCTTC

V: TRBV2
D: -
J: TRBJ1-5
length: 14
CDR3: CASAALGVWQPQHF
DNA: TGTGCCAGCGCTGCCTTGGGAGTTTGGCAGCCCCAGCATTTT

V: TRBV19
D: -
J: TRBJ1-2
length: 15
CDR3: CASGLEALANYGYTF
DNA: TGTGCCAGCGGGTTGGAAGCGCTTGCTAACTATGGCTACACCTTC